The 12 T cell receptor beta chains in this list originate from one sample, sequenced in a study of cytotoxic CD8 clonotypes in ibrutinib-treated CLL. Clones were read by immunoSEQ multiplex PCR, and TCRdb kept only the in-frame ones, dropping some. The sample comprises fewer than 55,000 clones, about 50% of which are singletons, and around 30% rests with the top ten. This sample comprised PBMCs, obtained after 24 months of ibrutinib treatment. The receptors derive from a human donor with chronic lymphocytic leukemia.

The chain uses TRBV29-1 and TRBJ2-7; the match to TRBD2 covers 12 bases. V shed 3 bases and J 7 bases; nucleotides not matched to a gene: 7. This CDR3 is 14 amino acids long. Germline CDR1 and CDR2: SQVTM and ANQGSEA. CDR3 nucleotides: TGCAGCGTTGACCCTAGCGGGGGGGCCGGGGAGCAGTACTTC. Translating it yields CSVDPSGGAGEQYF.

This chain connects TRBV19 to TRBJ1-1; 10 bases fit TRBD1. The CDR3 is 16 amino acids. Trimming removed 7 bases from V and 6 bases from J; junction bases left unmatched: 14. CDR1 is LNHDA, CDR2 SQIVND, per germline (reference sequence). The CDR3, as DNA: TGTGCCAGTACTAGGGGCTCCGGGACAGGGGTCTCTGAAGCTTTCTTT. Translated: CASTRGSGTGVSEAFF.

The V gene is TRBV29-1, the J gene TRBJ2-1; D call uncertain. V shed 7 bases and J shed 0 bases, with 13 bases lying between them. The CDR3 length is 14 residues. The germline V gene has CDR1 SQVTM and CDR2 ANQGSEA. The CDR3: CSASDISSYNEQFF. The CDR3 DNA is TGCAGCGCCTCCGACATCTCCTCCTACAATGAGCAGTTCTTC.

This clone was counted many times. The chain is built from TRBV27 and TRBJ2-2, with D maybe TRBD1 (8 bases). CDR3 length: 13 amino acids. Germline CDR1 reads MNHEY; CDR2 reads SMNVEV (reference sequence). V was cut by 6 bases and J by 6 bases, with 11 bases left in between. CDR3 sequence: CASRQGGAGELFF. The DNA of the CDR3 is TGTGCCAGCAGACAGGGGGGGGCCGGGGAGCTGTTTTTT.

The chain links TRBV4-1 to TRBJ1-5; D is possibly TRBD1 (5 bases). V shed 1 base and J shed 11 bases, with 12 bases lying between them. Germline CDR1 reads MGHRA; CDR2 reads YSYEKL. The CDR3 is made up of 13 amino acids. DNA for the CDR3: TGCGCCAGCAGCCAAGTCCAGGGTTCGACCCAGCATTTT. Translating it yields CASSQVQGSTQHF.

Here the CDR3 DNA reads TGTGCCAGCAGTTTCCCCGGACCGCAAAGCATCGAGCAGTACTTC. Protein: CASSFPGPQSIEQYF. The chain carries TRBV6-6 and TRBJ2-7; D gene unclear. The V gene's germline CDR1 is MNHNY and CDR2 SVGAGI (reference sequence). CDR3 length: 15 residues. V was cut by 4 bases and J by 6 bases, with 19 bases left in between.

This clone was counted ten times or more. The CDR3 sequence is CASSQDAGAVDTQYF. As DNA, the CDR3 is TGTGCCAGCAGCCAAGATGCGGGGGCAGTAGATACGCAGTATTTT. The rearrangement joins TRBV4-2 to TRBJ2-3, with D possibly being TRBD2 (7 bases). Trimming left V 0 bases short and J 5 bases short, with 12 bases between. The length of the CDR3 is 15 residues. Per the germline V gene, CDR1 is LGHNA and CDR2 is YNFKEQ.

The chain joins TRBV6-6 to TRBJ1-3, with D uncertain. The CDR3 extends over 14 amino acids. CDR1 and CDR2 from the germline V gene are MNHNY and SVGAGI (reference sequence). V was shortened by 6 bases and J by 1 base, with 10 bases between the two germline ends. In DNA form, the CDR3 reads TGTGCCAGCAGCTGGACTGATTCTGGAAACACCATATATTTT. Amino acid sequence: CASSWTDSGNTIYF.

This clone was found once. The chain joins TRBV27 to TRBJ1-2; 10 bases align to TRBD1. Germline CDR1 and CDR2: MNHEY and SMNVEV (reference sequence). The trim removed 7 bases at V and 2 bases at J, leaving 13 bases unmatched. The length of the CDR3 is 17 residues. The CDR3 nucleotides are TGTGCCAGCACCATAAGAAGGCCGGGACAGGGGAACTATGGCTACACCTTC. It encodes CASTIRRPGQGNYGYTF.

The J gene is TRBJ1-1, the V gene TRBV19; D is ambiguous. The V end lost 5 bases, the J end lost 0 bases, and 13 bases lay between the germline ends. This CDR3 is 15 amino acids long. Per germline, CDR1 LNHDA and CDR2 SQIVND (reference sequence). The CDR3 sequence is CASSPREGMNTEAFF. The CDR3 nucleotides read TGTGCCAGTAGTCCCCGTGAGGGCATGAACACTGAAGCTTTCTTT.

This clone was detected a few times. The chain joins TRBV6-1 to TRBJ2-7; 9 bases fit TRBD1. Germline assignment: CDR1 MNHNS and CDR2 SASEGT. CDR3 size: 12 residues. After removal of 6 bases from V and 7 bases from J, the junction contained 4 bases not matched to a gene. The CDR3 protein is CASSRQGEEQYF. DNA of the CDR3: TGTGCCAGCAGCCGACAGGGGGAAGAGCAGTACTTC.

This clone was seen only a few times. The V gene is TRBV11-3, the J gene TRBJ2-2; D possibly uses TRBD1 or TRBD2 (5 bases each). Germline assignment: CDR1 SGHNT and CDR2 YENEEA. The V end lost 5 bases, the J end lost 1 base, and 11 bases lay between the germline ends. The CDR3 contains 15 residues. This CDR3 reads CASSRDGLNTGELFF. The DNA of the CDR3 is TGTGCCAGCAGCAGGGACGGCCTGAACACCGGGGAGCTGTTTTTT. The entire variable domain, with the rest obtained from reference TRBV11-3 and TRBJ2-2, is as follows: EAGVVQSPRYKIIEKKQPVAFWCNPISGHNTLYWYLQNLGQGPELLIRYENEEAVDDSQLPKDRFSAERLKGVDSTLKIQPAELGDSAVYLCASSRDGLNTGELFFGEGSRLTVL.